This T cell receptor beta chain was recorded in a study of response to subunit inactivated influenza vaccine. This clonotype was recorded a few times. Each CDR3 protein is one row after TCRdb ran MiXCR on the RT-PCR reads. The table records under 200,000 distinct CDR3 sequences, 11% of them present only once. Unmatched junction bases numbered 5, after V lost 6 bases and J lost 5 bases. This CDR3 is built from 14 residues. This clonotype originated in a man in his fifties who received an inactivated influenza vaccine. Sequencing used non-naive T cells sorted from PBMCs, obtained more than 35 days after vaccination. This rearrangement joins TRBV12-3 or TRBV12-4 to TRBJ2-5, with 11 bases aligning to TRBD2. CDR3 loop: CASSYSGRGETQYF. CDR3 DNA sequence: TGTGCCAGCAGCTATAGCGGGAGGGGGGAGACCCAGTACTTC.